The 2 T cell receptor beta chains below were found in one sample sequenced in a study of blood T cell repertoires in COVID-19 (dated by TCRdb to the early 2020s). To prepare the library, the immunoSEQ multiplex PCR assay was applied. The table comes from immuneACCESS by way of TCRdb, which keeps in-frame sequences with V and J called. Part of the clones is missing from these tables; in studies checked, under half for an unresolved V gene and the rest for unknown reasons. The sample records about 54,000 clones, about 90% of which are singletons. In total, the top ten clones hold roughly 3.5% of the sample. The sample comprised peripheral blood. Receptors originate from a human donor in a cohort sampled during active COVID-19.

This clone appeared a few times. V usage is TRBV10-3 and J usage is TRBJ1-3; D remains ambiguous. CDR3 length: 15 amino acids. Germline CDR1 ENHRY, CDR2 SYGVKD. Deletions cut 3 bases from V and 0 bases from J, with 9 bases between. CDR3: CAISDRPVSGNTIYF. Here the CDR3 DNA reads TGTGCCATCAGTGACCGCCCAGTCTCTGGAAACACCATATATTTT.

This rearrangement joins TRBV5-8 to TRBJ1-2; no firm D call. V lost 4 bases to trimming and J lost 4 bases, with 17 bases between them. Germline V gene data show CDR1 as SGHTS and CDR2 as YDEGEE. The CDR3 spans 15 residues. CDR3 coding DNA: TGTGCCAGCAGCCTGGCAGGATGGTTCGGCTATGGCTACACCTTC. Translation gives CASSLAGWFGYGYTF. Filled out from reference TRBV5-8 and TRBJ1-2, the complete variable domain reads EAGVTQSPTHLIKTRGQQATLRCSPISGHTSVYWYQQALGLGLQFLLWYDEGEERNRGNFPPRFSGRQFPNYSSELNVNALELEDSALYLCASSLAGWFGYGYTFGSGTRLTVV.